One and the same sample provided the 6 T cell receptor beta chains below, sequenced in a study of blood T cell repertoires in COVID-19. Assay used: immunoSEQ multiplex PCR; TCRdb lists only in-frame clones, some missing. This sample carries some 250,000 clones, 70% to 90% of them seen once, and the ten largest clones take 5.5% to 6.5%. The sequencing input was peripheral blood. The source is a man in his 60s with acute or convalescent COVID-19.

The rearrangement links TRBV5-1 to TRBJ2-1; the match to TRBD1 covers 11 bases. The V gene's germline CDR1 is SGHRS and CDR2 YFSETQ. V shed 5 bases and J 9 bases; nucleotides not matched to a gene: 7. CDR3 length equals 14 residues. The chain's CDR3 is CASSFGQGAGEQFF. The CDR3 DNA reads as TGCGCCAGCAGTTTTGGACAGGGGGCAGGTGAGCAGTTCTTC. Combining the CDR3 with reference TRBV5-1 and TRBJ2-1 gives the whole variable domain KAGVTQTPRYLIKTRGQQVTLSCSPISGHRSVSWYQQTPGQGLQFLFEYFSETQRNKGNFPGRFSGRQFSNSRSEMNVSTLELGDSALYLCASSFGQGAGEQFFGPGTRLTVL.

The chain recombines TRBV25-1 with TRBJ1-2; 8 bases align to TRBD1. CDR1 is MGHDK, CDR2 SYGVNS, per germline. This CDR3 contains 14 residues. V shed 0 bases and J 7 bases; nucleotides not matched to a gene: 4. CDR3 DNA sequence: TGTGCCAGCAGTGAATATCAGGGGGCGGGTGGCTACACCTTC. This gives the protein CASSEYQGAGGYTF.

This clone turned up a few times. The chain recombines TRBV28 with TRBJ1-1, with TRBD1 matching 7 bases. The CDR3 spans 15 residues. Germline lookup yields CDR1 MDHEN and CDR2 SYDVKM. The V and J ends lost 6 bases and 1 base, in that order; junction bases with no gene match: 8. DNA for the CDR3: TGTGCCAGCAGGGCCTCCGACAGGGCGAACACTGAAGCTTTCTTT. This encodes CASRASDRANTEAFF.

This chain uses TRBV6-6 with TRBJ2-7, with D possibly TRBD1 on 6 matching bases. Trimming removed 8 bases at V and 0 bases at J, with 17 bases between. CDR3 length: 15 amino acids. The germline V gene has CDR1 MNHNY and CDR2 SVGAGI (reference sequence). The CDR3 nucleotides read TGTGCCAGCTCTTATGTGGCAGGGGCCTCCTACGAGCAGTACTTC. Its translation: CASSYVAGASYEQYF.

The count of this clone is one. This chain joins TRBV9 and TRBJ1-2; D ambiguous. Germline V gene sequence: CDR1 SGDLS, CDR2 YYNGEE. CDR3 length: 15 amino acids. V lost 3 bases and J 0 bases, leaving 12 bases between the germline ends. CDR3 amino acids: CASSEGVPANYGYTF. CDR3 coding DNA: TGTGCCAGCAGCGAGGGAGTCCCGGCTAACTATGGCTACACCTTC.

The chain has TRBV12-3 or TRBV12-4 and TRBJ1-2, with 10 bases aligning to TRBD1. Losses at the gene ends were 5 bases for V and 5 bases for J; bases not matched to a gene: 2. The CDR3 is made up of 13 amino acids. CDR3 nucleotides: TGTGCCAGCAGTACGGGACAGGGGTATGGCTACACCTTC. Residues: CASSTGQGYGYTF.